A selection of T cell receptor beta chains follows, all from one sample in a study of blood T cell repertoires in COVID-19. Sequencing was performed with immunoSEQ multiplex PCR; in TCRdb, only in-frame clones are kept and a portion is missing. This table holds roughly 150,000 clones, approximately 80% found once. The specimen was peripheral blood. These receptors were obtained from a man aged 60 to 69 with acute or convalescent COVID-19. CDR3s include the opening cysteine and the closing phenylalanine or tryptophan. The order of the fields is CDR3 length, clone size, J gene, D gene, V gene, CDR3 protein, CDR3 DNA. The D gene is left open where the match is weak. Clone sizes are given selectively: once, few, many, or a class where the clone is expanded.

len: 14; abundance: -; j_gene: TRBJ1-2; d_gene: TRBD1; v_gene: TRBV6-6; CDR3aa: CASRTQGVSYGYTF; CDR3nt: TGTGCCAGCAGGACACAGGGGGTCAGCTATGGCTACACCTTC
len: 16; abundance: -; j_gene: TRBJ2-2; d_gene: TRBD2; v_gene: TRBV5-6; CDR3aa: CASSPGLAINTGELFF; CDR3nt: TGTGCCAGCAGCCCCGGACTAGCAATCAACACCGGGGAGCTGTTTTTT
len: 14; abundance: -; j_gene: TRBJ1-3; d_gene: -; v_gene: TRBV19; CDR3aa: CASSIGRTRNTIYF; CDR3nt: TGTGCCAGTAGTATAGGGCGGACTCGAAACACCATATATTTT
len: 17; abundance: -; j_gene: TRBJ2-7; d_gene: TRBD1; v_gene: TRBV7-8; CDR3aa: CASSSLPGQGKSYEQYF; CDR3nt: TGTGCCAGCAGCTCATTGCCGGGACAGGGGAAATCCTACGAGCAGTACTTC
len: 16; abundance: -; j_gene: TRBJ2-2; d_gene: TRBD1; v_gene: TRBV7-3; CDR3aa: CASSPKTGEGTGELFF; CDR3nt: TGTGCCAGCAGCCCGAAAACAGGGGAAGGCACCGGGGAGCTGTTTTTT
len: 15; abundance: -; j_gene: TRBJ2-6; d_gene: -; v_gene: TRBV19; CDR3aa: CASSRSQPGANVLTF; CDR3nt: TGTGCCAGTAGTAGGAGTCAGCCTGGGGCCAACGTCCTGACTTTC
len: 18; abundance: -; j_gene: TRBJ1-4; d_gene: -; v_gene: TRBV4-3; CDR3aa: CASSQDWGYTGPGEGLFF; CDR3nt: TGCGCCAGCAGCCAAGATTGGGGGTATACAGGACCGGGGGAGGGACTGTTTTTT
len: 17; abundance: -; j_gene: TRBJ1-1; d_gene: -; v_gene: TRBV28; CDR3aa: CASSSPRGASVNTEAFF; CDR3nt: TGTGCCAGCAGTTCCCCGCGGGGGGCTTCGGTGAACACTGAAGCTTTCTTT
len: 15; abundance: -; j_gene: TRBJ2-2; d_gene: TRBD1; v_gene: TRBV7-3; CDR3aa: CASSPQGLGTGELFF; CDR3nt: TGTGCCAGCAGCCCACAGGGGTTGGGCACCGGGGAGCTGTTTTTT
len: 15; abundance: -; j_gene: TRBJ2-3; d_gene: TRBD2; v_gene: TRBV7-2; CDR3aa: CASSPGTSGIDTQYF; CDR3nt: TGTGCCAGCAGCCCCGGGACTAGCGGGATAGATACGCAGTATTTT
len: 15; abundance: -; j_gene: TRBJ2-4; d_gene: TRBD1; v_gene: TRBV9; CDR3aa: CASSVTGQPQNIQYF; CDR3nt: TGTGCCAGCAGCGTTACGGGACAGCCGCAAAACATTCAGTACTTC
len: 16; abundance: -; j_gene: TRBJ2-5; d_gene: -; v_gene: TRBV4-3; CDR3aa: CASSQDLPGGSETQYF; CDR3nt: TGCGCCAGCAGCCAAGATTTGCCAGGGGGGTCGGAGACCCAGTACTTC
len: 12; abundance: -; j_gene: TRBJ1-3; d_gene: -; v_gene: TRBV7-9; CDR3aa: CASSLGANTIYF; CDR3nt: TGTGCCAGCAGCTTAGGGGCAAACACCATATATTTT
len: 15; abundance: -; j_gene: TRBJ1-5; d_gene: TRBD1; v_gene: TRBV19; CDR3aa: CASSTSTGEYQPQHF; CDR3nt: TGTGCCAGTAGTACATCGACAGGGGAATATCAGCCCCAGCATTTT
len: 14; abundance: -; j_gene: TRBJ1-2; d_gene: TRBD1; v_gene: TRBV4-1; CDR3aa: CASSPDRTVYGYTF; CDR3nt: TGCGCCAGCAGCCCGGACAGGACGGTCTATGGCTACACCTTC
len: 15; abundance: few; j_gene: TRBJ2-7; d_gene: TRBD1; v_gene: TRBV7-2; CDR3aa: CASSLTRTGAYEQYF; CDR3nt: TGTGCCAGCAGCTTAACTAGGACAGGGGCCTACGAGCAGTACTTC
len: 15; abundance: -; j_gene: TRBJ1-1; d_gene: TRBD1; v_gene: TRBV5-7; CDR3aa: CASSLRGQGNTEAFF; CDR3nt: TGTGCCAGCAGCCTGAGGGGGCAGGGGAACACTGAAGCTTTCTTT
len: 14; abundance: -; j_gene: TRBJ2-3; d_gene: -; v_gene: TRBV7-9; CDR3aa: CASSLEAGADTQYF; CDR3nt: TGTGCCAGCAGCTTAGAGGCAGGGGCGGATACGCAGTATTTT
len: 15; abundance: -; j_gene: TRBJ2-7; d_gene: TRBD1; v_gene: TRBV14; CDR3aa: CASRQGQAGAYEQYF; CDR3nt: TGTGCCAGCAGGCAGGGACAGGCCGGAGCCTACGAGCAGTACTTC
len: 15; abundance: -; j_gene: TRBJ2-2; d_gene: -; v_gene: TRBV11-2; CDR3aa: CASSPGTGATGELFF; CDR3nt: TGTGCCAGCAGCCCGGGGACGGGAGCCACCGGGGAGCTGTTTTTT
len: 15; abundance: -; j_gene: TRBJ1-2; d_gene: TRBD1; v_gene: TRBV6-5; CDR3aa: CASSRTGVANYGYTF; CDR3nt: TGTGCCAGCAGTCGGACAGGCGTCGCTAACTATGGCTACACCTTC
len: 12; abundance: -; j_gene: TRBJ2-7; d_gene: -; v_gene: TRBV28; CDR3aa: CASSLSLDEQYF; CDR3nt: TGTGCCAGCAGTTTGTCCCTCGACGAGCAGTACTTC
len: 13; abundance: -; j_gene: TRBJ2-7; d_gene: -; v_gene: TRBV6-1; CDR3aa: CASSEFRNYEQYF; CDR3nt: TGTGCCAGCAGTGAATTCAGGAACTACGAGCAGTACTTC
len: 14; abundance: once; j_gene: TRBJ2-3; d_gene: -; v_gene: TRBV4-3; CDR3aa: CASSPGLYTDTQYF; CDR3nt: TGCGCCAGCAGCCCAGGACTCTACACAGATACGCAGTATTTT
len: 13; abundance: -; j_gene: TRBJ1-1; d_gene: -; v_gene: TRBV5-5; CDR3aa: CASSLARGGEAFF; CDR3nt: TGTGCCAGCAGCTTGGCTCGGGGAGGGGAAGCTTTCTTT
len: 14; abundance: -; j_gene: TRBJ1-3; d_gene: -; v_gene: TRBV5-4; CDR3aa: CASSRGSSGNTIYF; CDR3nt: TGTGCCAGCAGCCGAGGGTCCTCTGGAAACACCATATATTTT
len: 16; abundance: -; j_gene: TRBJ1-2; d_gene: TRBD1; v_gene: TRBV4-3; CDR3aa: CASSQDLVLTGDSYTF; CDR3nt: TGCGCCAGCAGCCAAGATCTGGTCTTGACAGGGGATAGCTACACCTTC
len: 17; abundance: -; j_gene: TRBJ2-1; d_gene: -; v_gene: TRBV5-4; CDR3aa: CASSLTLARGLYNEQFF; CDR3nt: TGTGCCAGCAGCTTGACGTTGGCCCGAGGGCTTTACAATGAGCAGTTCTTC
len: 15; abundance: -; j_gene: TRBJ2-2; d_gene: TRBD2; v_gene: TRBV27; CDR3aa: CATSTGGANTGELFF; CDR3nt: TGTGCCACTTCTACCGGGGGGGCTAACACCGGGGAGCTGTTTTTT
len: 11; abundance: once; j_gene: TRBJ1-2; d_gene: -; v_gene: TRBV7-6; CDR3aa: CASQKNYGYTF; CDR3nt: TGTGCCAGCCAGAAAAACTATGGCTACACCTTC
len: 15; abundance: -; j_gene: TRBJ2-7; d_gene: TRBD1; v_gene: TRBV5-1; CDR3aa: CASSLVGQGAGEQYF; CDR3nt: TGCGCCAGCAGCTTGGTGGGACAGGGGGCGGGCGAGCAGTACTTC
len: 13; abundance: -; j_gene: TRBJ1-5; d_gene: -; v_gene: TRBV6-2/TRBV6-3; CDR3aa: CASSLTVNQPQHF; CDR3nt: TGTGCCAGCAGTTTAACAGTCAATCAGCCCCAGCATTTT
len: 16; abundance: once; j_gene: TRBJ1-1; d_gene: TRBD1; v_gene: TRBV5-1; CDR3aa: CASSLSGQGSLTEAFF; CDR3nt: TGCGCCAGCAGCTTGAGCGGACAGGGGTCGTTAACTGAAGCTTTCTTT
len: 16; abundance: -; j_gene: TRBJ2-3; d_gene: TRBD1; v_gene: TRBV4-3; CDR3aa: CASSSYRQGKADTQYF; CDR3nt: TGCGCCAGCAGCTCCTATAGACAGGGGAAAGCAGATACGCAGTATTTT
len: 14; abundance: -; j_gene: TRBJ2-2; d_gene: -; v_gene: TRBV2; CDR3aa: CASSLQGGAGELFF; CDR3nt: TGTGCCAGCTCGCTTCAAGGGGGGGCCGGGGAGCTGTTTTTT
len: 15; abundance: -; j_gene: TRBJ2-3; d_gene: TRBD2; v_gene: TRBV24-1; CDR3aa: CATSDFGRGTDTQYF; CDR3nt: TGTGCCACCAGTGACTTCGGGAGGGGTACAGATACGCAGTATTTT
len: 16; abundance: once; j_gene: TRBJ2-1; d_gene: -; v_gene: TRBV4-1; CDR3aa: CASSQDQLPPYNEQFF; CDR3nt: TGCGCCAGCAGCCAAGATCAACTTCCCCCGTACAATGAGCAGTTCTTC
len: 12; abundance: -; j_gene: TRBJ2-1; d_gene: -; v_gene: TRBV27; CDR3aa: CASSHPQNEQFF; CDR3nt: TGTGCCAGCAGTCACCCCCAGAATGAGCAGTTCTTC
len: 15; abundance: -; j_gene: TRBJ2-5; d_gene: TRBD1; v_gene: TRBV9; CDR3aa: CASSVRQGARETQYF; CDR3nt: TGTGCCAGCAGCGTCCGACAGGGGGCGCGAGAGACCCAGTACTTC
len: 14; abundance: -; j_gene: TRBJ1-1; d_gene: -; v_gene: TRBV6-6; CDR3aa: CASSYSGQGHEAFF; CDR3nt: TGTGCCAGCAGTTACTCAGGCCAGGGTCATGAAGCTTTCTTT
len: 15; abundance: -; j_gene: TRBJ1-2; d_gene: -; v_gene: TRBV5-1; CDR3aa: CASSLSEGGSYGYTF; CDR3nt: TGCGCCAGCAGCTTGTCGGAGGGAGGGTCTTATGGCTACACCTTC
len: 14; abundance: -; j_gene: TRBJ1-3; d_gene: -; v_gene: TRBV9; CDR3aa: CASSAQSSGNTIYF; CDR3nt: TGTGCCAGCAGCGCACAGTCCTCTGGAAACACCATATATTTT
len: 16; abundance: -; j_gene: TRBJ2-2; d_gene: TRBD2; v_gene: TRBV19; CDR3aa: CASIRTRGGETGELFF; CDR3nt: TGTGCCAGTATAAGGACGCGGGGGGGCGAAACCGGGGAGCTGTTTTTT
len: 13; abundance: -; j_gene: TRBJ1-1; d_gene: -; v_gene: TRBV2; CDR3aa: CASSERSVTEAFF; CDR3nt: TGTGCCAGCAGTGAAAGAAGCGTGACTGAAGCTTTCTTT
len: 16; abundance: -; j_gene: TRBJ2-1; d_gene: TRBD2; v_gene: TRBV5-1; CDR3aa: CASSPGTSGAGDEQFF; CDR3nt: TGCGCCAGCAGCCCCGGGACTAGCGGAGCTGGGGATGAGCAGTTCTTC
len: 14; abundance: -; j_gene: TRBJ2-2; d_gene: -; v_gene: TRBV6-4; CDR3aa: CASQMEGAVGELFF; CDR3nt: TGTGCCAGCCAGATGGAGGGGGCTGTCGGGGAGCTGTTTTTT